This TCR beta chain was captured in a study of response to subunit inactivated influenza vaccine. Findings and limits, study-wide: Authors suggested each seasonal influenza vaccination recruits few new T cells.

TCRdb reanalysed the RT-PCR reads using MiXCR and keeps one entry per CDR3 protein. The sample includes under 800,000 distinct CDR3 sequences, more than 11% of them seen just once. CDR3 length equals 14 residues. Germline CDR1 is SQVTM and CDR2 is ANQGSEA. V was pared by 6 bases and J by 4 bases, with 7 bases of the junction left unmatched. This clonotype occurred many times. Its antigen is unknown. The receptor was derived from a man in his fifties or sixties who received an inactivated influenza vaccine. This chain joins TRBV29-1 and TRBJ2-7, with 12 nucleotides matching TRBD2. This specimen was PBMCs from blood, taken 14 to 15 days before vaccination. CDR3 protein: CSVGLAGPVYEQYF. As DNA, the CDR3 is TGCAGCGTGGGACTAGCGGGCCCCGTTTACGAGCAGTACTTC.